This T cell receptor (beta chain) was recorded in a study of low-dose radiotherapy and immunotherapy resistance in tumors. This clonotype was seen repeatedly, ten times or more. Time point described: before trial treatment. Alpha and beta chains were covered, as first-strand cDNA relied on TRAV- and TRBV-specific primers. For amplifying TCRs, the PCR ran for approximately 21 cycles with Phusion, which was used together with a constant-region primer and the adapter on the V primers. TCRdb independently ran MiXCR on the reads; one entry per CDR3 protein. The table has 64,000 or so distinct CDR3 sequences, around a quarter seen once. Sample: PBMCs, taken before treatment. This receptor was identified in a male donor with rectosigmoid adenocarcinoma.

As DNA, the CDR3 is TGTGCCAGCAGGGGTTACTACGAGCAGTACTTC. Encoded protein: CASRGYYEQYF. V is TRBV18 and J is TRBJ2-7, with a possible D match to TRBD1 (5 bases). This CDR3 contains 11 residues. V was trimmed by 8 bases and J by 3 bases, leaving 8 bases between them. Germline loops: CDR1 KGHSH, CDR2 LQKENI.